This T cell receptor beta chain appears in the sequencing data of a study of OX40 agonist ivuxolimab in advanced cancers. About the research overall: Patients were treated with ivuxolimab, an agonistic anti-OX40 (CD134) antibody. Patients treated during dose escalation were battling hepatocellular carcinoma, melanoma, renal cell or head and neck cancer. Three patients got partial responses; one had hepatocellular carcinoma and two had cutaneous melanoma. Administration of intravenous ivuxolimab to patients occurred every 2 weeks at 0.01 to 10 mg/kg.

The V gene lost 5 bases and the J gene lost 4 bases, with 18 bases spanning the gap. Germline values: CDR1 MNHEY, CDR2 SVGAGI. This CDR3 has 15 residues. Sequencing used immunoSEQ multiplex PCR; TCRdb keeps in-frame clones, though not all of them. This sample has roughly 93,000 clones; 92% occur once, and the top ten carry around 0.5%. The material was CD4+ or CD8+ T cells sorted from blood, obtained in a trial of the OX40 agonist ivuxolimab. This chain uses TRBV6-5 with TRBJ2-7, with D possibly being TRBD1 (6 bases). This sequence originates from an adult with an advanced solid tumor such as melanoma, head and neck, liver or kidney cancer. CDR3 nucleotide sequence: TGTGCCAGCAGTGCATCTTCAGGGGTGGGGTACGAGCAGTACTTC. Amino acids: CASSASSGVGYEQYF.